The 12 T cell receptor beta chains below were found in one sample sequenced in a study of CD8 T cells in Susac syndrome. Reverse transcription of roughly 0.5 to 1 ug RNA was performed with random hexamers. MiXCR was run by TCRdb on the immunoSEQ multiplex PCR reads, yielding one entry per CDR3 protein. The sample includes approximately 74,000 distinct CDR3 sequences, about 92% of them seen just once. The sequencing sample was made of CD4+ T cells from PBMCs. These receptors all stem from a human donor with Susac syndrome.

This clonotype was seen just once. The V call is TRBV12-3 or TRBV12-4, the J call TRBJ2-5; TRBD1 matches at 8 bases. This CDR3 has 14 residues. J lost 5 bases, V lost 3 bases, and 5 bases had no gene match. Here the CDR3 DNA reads TGTGCCAGCAGTTTCGCGGGACAGGAGGAGACCCAGTACTTC. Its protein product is CASSFAGQEETQYF.

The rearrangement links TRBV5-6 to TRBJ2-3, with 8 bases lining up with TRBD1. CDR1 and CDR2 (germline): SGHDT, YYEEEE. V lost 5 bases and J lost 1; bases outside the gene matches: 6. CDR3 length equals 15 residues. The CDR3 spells CASRQDRDRTDTQYF. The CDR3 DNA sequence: TGTGCCAGCAGGCAGGACAGGGACCGCACAGATACGCAGTATTTT.

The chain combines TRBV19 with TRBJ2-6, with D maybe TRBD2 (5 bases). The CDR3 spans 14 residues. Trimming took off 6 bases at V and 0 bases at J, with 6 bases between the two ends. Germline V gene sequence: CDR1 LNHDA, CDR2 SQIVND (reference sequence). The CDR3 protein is CASREDSGANVLTF. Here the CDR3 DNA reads TGTGCCAGTAGGGAGGACTCTGGGGCCAACGTCCTGACTTTC.

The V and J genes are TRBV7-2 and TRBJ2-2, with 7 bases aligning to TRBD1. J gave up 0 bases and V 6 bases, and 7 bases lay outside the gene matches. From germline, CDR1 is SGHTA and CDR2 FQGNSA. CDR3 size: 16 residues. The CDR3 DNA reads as TGTGCCAGCAGAAGTCAGGGACAGTCGAACACCGGGGAGCTGTTTTTT. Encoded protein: CASRSQGQSNTGELFF.

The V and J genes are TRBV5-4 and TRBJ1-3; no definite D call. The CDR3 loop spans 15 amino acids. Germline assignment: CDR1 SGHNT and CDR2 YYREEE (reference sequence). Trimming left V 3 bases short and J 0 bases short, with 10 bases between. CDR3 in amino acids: CASSSSVLSGNTIYF. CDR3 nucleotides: TGTGCCAGCAGCTCCTCGGTCCTCTCTGGAAACACCATATATTTT.

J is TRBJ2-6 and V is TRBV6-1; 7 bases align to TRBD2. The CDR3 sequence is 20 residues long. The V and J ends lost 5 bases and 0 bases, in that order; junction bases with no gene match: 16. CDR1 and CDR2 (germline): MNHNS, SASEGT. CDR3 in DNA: TGTGCCAGCAGTCCCCTGGCCTTTAGGGAGGGAAGCTCTGGGGCCAACGTCCTGACTTTC. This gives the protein CASSPLAFREGSSGANVLTF.

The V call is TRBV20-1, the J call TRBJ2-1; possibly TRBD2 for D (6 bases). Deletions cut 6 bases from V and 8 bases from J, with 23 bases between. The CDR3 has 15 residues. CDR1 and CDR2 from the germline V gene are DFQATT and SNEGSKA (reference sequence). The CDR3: CSAKAWRGVRHEQFF. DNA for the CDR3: TGCAGTGCGAAGGCCTGGCGGGGCGTTCGCCATGAGCAGTTCTTC.

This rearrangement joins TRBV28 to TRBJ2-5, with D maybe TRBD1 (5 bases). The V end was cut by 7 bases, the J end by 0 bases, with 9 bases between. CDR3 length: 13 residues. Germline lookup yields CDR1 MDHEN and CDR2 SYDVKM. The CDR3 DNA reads TGTGCCAGCAAGCTGACAGACCAAGAGACCCAGTACTTC. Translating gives CASKLTDQETQYF.

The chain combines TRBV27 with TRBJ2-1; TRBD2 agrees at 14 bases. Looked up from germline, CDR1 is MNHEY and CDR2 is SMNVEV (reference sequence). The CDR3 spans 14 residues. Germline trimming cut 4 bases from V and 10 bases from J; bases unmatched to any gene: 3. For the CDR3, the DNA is TGTGCCAGCAGTTCGGGACTAGCGGGAGTGGAGCAGTTCTTC. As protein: CASSSGLAGVEQFF.

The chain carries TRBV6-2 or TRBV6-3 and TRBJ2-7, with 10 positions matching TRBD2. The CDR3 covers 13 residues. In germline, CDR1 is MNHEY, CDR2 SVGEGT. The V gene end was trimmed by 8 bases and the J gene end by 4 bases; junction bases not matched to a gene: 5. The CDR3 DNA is TGTGCCAGCTCTTCTAGCGGGGGATACGAGCAGTACTTC. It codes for CASSSSGGYEQYF.

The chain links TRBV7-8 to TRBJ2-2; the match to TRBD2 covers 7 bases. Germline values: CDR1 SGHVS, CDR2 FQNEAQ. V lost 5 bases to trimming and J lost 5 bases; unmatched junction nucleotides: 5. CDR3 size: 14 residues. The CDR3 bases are TGTGCCAGCAGCAAAGACGGGAGGACCGGGGAGCTGTTTTTT. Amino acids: CASSKDGRTGELFF.

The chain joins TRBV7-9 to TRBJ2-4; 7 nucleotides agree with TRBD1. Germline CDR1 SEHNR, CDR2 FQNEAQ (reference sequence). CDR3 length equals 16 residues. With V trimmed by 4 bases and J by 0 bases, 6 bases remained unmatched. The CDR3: CASSSGTGVAKNIQYF. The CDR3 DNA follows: TGTGCCAGCAGCTCCGGAACAGGGGTAGCCAAAAACATTCAGTACTTC.